These 9 T cell receptor beta chains were sequenced from one sample in a study of read filtering for tumor transcriptome and immune sequencing. Molecular barcoded adaptors covering alpha/delta and beta/gamma chains were used on around 370 ng RNA. TCRdb fed the reads into MiXCR, producing one record per CDR3 protein. The data show 62,000 or so distinct CDR3 sequences, 20% to 25% seen once. The sequencing input was a population of CD138-negative cells sorted from bone marrow. These receptors were obtained from a donor at least 40 years old with multiple myeloma.

This clonotype appeared many times. J is TRBJ1-2 and V is TRBV29-1; no reliable D call. The V and J ends lost 2 bases and 2 bases respectively, with 9 bases between them. CDR1 and CDR2 (germline): SQVTM, ANQGSEA. The CDR3 extends over 13 amino acids. The CDR3 DNA reads as TGCAGCGTTGAACACGGAACCAACTATGGCTACACCTTC. Protein product: CSVEHGTNYGYTF.

There are many counts of this clonotype. The chain has TRBV29-1 and TRBJ2-3, with D perhaps matching TRBD2 (5 bases). From germline, CDR1 is SQVTM and CDR2 ANQGSEA. The V gene lost 1 base and the J gene lost 6 bases, with 11 bases spanning the gap. This CDR3 is built from 13 residues. CDR3 protein: CSVEGGPTDTQYF. The CDR3 bases are TGCAGCGTTGAAGGAGGGCCGACTGATACGCAGTATTTT.

Points on this clonotype: Just one base apart from a much larger clone, this may be a read error. The gene calls are TRBV20-1 and TRBJ2-1, with a tentative D call TRBD2 (9 bases). The CDR3 loop spans 13 amino acids. Germline values: CDR1 DFQATT, CDR2 SNEGSKA (reference sequence). The CDR3 nucleotides are TGCAGTGCTCAGGGGGCTAGCGGGAATGATCAGTTCTTC. Amino acid sequence: CSAQGASGNDQFF.

This clonotype has a handful of counts. The gene calls are TRBV14 and TRBJ2-3; 7 positions agree with TRBD2. From germline, CDR1 is SGHDN and CDR2 FVKESK. CDR3 length: 16 amino acids. Trimming took 1 base from V and 2 from J; bases not matched to a gene: 6. Here the CDR3 DNA reads TGTGCCAGCAGCCAAGCCCCGGGAGGAATCACAGATACGCAGTATTTT. It codes for CASSQAPGGITDTQYF.

Many counts were recorded for this clonotype. The chain recombines TRBV12-3 or TRBV12-4 with TRBJ2-5; possibly TRBD2 for D (5 bases). This CDR3 has 14 amino acids. V shed 6 bases and J shed 2 bases, with 13 bases lying between them. CDR3: CASRARENQETQYF. Here the CDR3 DNA reads TGTGCCAGCAGGGCCCGGGAAAATCAAGAGACCCAGTACTTC.

This clonotype has at least ten counts. The chain couples TRBV25-1 to TRBJ2-5; TRBD1 agrees at 8 bases. The CDR3 is 14 residues long. The germline V gene has CDR1 MGHDK and CDR2 SYGVNS. Trimming took 8 bases from V and 2 from J; bases not matched to a gene: 7. CDR3 nucleotides: TGTGCCAGCGCCTCGGACAGGGCACAAGAGACCCAGTACTTC. It yields the protein CASASDRAQETQYF.

The V call is TRBV10-3, the J call TRBJ1-5; D may be TRBD1 (5 bases). CDR1 and CDR2 from the germline V gene are ENHRY and SYGVKD. CDR3 size: 13 residues. The V end lost 7 bases, the J end lost 2 bases, and 9 bases lay between the germline ends. The chain's CDR3 is CAIKRGGNQPQHF. The CDR3 DNA is TGTGCCATCAAACGAGGGGGCAATCAGCCCCAGCATTTT.

By its share, this clonotype is medium-sized. V is TRBV7-8 and J is TRBJ2-7, with D tentatively TRBD1 (5 bases). This CDR3 region has 15 residues. The germline V gene encodes CDR1 SGHVS and CDR2 FQNEAQ. V was clipped by 2 bases and J by 0 bases, with 11 bases between them. The CDR3 loop is CASSLNQGPSYEQYF. CDR3 bases: TGTGCCAGCAGCTTAAATCAGGGTCCCTCCTACGAGCAGTACTTC.

This clonotype has ten or more counts. V usage is TRBV7-3 and J usage is TRBJ1-2; D call uncertain. V was shortened by 2 bases and J by 6 bases, with 13 bases between the two germline ends. The CDR3 is 14 amino acids. Germline CDR1 reads SGHTA; CDR2 reads FQGTGA. In DNA form, the CDR3 reads TGTGCCAGCAGCTTAGGGCCGTCTGGTGATGGCTACACCTTC. Protein sequence: CASSLGPSGDGYTF.